Below are 24 T cell receptor beta chains sequenced from a single sample in a study of graft-versus-host responses after intestinal transplantation. TCRdb's copy holds only in-frame clones and misses some; the assay was immunoSEQ multiplex PCR. The repertoire holds about 120,000 clones, about 95% seen once, with over 2.5% in the top ten. For these TCRs, the target antigens are not known. Sequencing was performed on unstimulated CD8+ T cells sorted from spleen or lymph node cells, taken before intestinal transplant. The receptors shown here come from a human donor who received an intestinal transplant.

The rearrangement links TRBV7-9 to TRBJ2-1, with 8 bases aligning to TRBD2. The CDR3 extends over 16 amino acids. Germline V lookup: CDR1 SEHNR, CDR2 FQNEAQ (reference sequence). With 4 bases clipped from V and 1 base from J, the junction kept 6 bases outside the gene matches. CDR3 sequence (DNA): TGTGCCAGCAGCTCCCCGGGGGGGGCTTCCTACAATGAGCAGTTCTTC. Protein sequence: CASSSPGGASYNEQFF.

In its sample, this clone was seen once. The chain uses TRBV27 and TRBJ2-7; 15 bases are shared with TRBD2. The germline V gene encodes CDR1 MNHEY and CDR2 SMNVEV (reference sequence). This CDR3 region has 15 residues. V dropped 6 bases and J dropped 5; count of bases not matched to a gene: 5. The CDR3 loop is CASRGTSGRRHEQYF. CDR3 nucleotides: TGTGCCAGCAGAGGGACTAGCGGGAGGCGACACGAGCAGTACTTC.

The chain employs TRBV14 and TRBJ2-5; the match to TRBD2 covers 10 bases. TRBJ2-7 explains the end of the DNA better; the J call may be wrong. This CDR3 is built from 16 residues. Looked up from germline, CDR1 is SGHDN and CDR2 is FVKESK. The DNA of the CDR3 is TGTGCCAGCAGCCAAATGGTCCTAGCGGGAGCCGACGAGCAGTACTTC. It yields the protein CASSQMVLAGADEQYF.

This clone appeared once. This rearrangement joins TRBV7-3 to TRBJ1-1, with a possible D match to TRBD1 (5 bases). V lost 5 bases, J lost 1 base, and 20 bases lay in between. Germline CDR1 SGHTA, CDR2 FQGTGA. CDR3 size: 17 residues. The chain's CDR3 is CASSKEDLGVENTEAFF. The CDR3 bases are TGTGCCAGCAGCAAGGAGGATTTGGGGGTAGAGAACACTGAAGCTTTCTTT.

This chain joins TRBV7-8 and TRBJ2-7; D might be TRBD1 or TRBD2, each matching 5 bases. The CDR3 has 14 amino acids. V lost 7 bases to trimming and J lost 0 bases, with 13 bases between them. Per the germline V gene, CDR1 is SGHVS and CDR2 is FQNEAQ. The CDR3, as DNA: TGTGCCAGCAACTACCGGGACCGCTCCTACGAGCAGTACTTC. Amino acids: CASNYRDRSYEQYF. The variable domain in full, with the rest retrieved from reference TRBV7-8 and TRBJ2-7, is GAGVSQSPRYKVAKRGQDVALRCDPISGHVSLFWYQQALGQGPEFLTYFQNEAQLDKSGLPSDRFFAERPEGSVSTLKIQRTQQEDSAVYLCASNYRDRSYEQYFGPGTRLTVT.

J is TRBJ2-7 and V is TRBV27; 8 bases fit TRBD1. Trimming took 2 bases from V and 0 from J; bases not matched to a gene: 3. The CDR3 is 15 amino acids. Looked up from germline, CDR1 is MNHEY and CDR2 is SMNVEV (reference sequence). CDR3 amino acids: CASSLTRGLSYEQYF. Here the CDR3 DNA reads TGTGCCAGCAGTTTAACCAGGGGGCTCTCCTACGAGCAGTACTTC.

The V gene is TRBV13, the J gene TRBJ2-1; D uncertain. This CDR3 region has 14 residues. Germline CDR1 reads PRHDT; CDR2 reads FYEKMQ (reference sequence). Trimming shortened V by 5 bases and J by 6 bases, and 14 bases separated the two germline ends. In DNA, the CDR3 is TGTGCCAGCAGCGCCGCCACCAGGCGCAATGAGCAGTTCTTC. Translating it yields CASSAATRRNEQFF.

The chain uses TRBV6-1 and TRBJ1-1; D is uncertain. V lost 3 bases, J lost 5 bases, and 13 bases lay in between. Germline V gene data show CDR1 as MNHNS and CDR2 as SASEGT. The CDR3 runs 14 residues. CDR3 loop: CASSEGREWTEAFF. The CDR3 bases are TGTGCCAGCAGTGAGGGGAGGGAGTGGACTGAAGCTTTCTTT.

The chain joins TRBV9 to TRBJ2-7; 8 nucleotides match TRBD2. Germline CDR1 is SGDLS and CDR2 is YYNGEE. This CDR3 has 15 residues. V lost 4 bases to trimming and J lost 6 bases; unmatched junction nucleotides: 12. CDR3 nucleotide sequence: TGTGCCAGCAGCTCCACCGGGGGGGACGCGGGCGAGCAGTACTTC. Its translation: CASSSTGGDAGEQYF.

The gene calls are TRBV4-1 and TRBJ2-7; perhaps TRBD1 as D (5 bases). Per germline, CDR1 MGHRA and CDR2 YSYEKL. V was trimmed by 1 base and J by 2 bases, leaving 12 bases between them. This CDR3 spans 15 amino acids. CDR3 loop: CASSQVPDSPYEQYF. The CDR3 DNA reads TGCGCCAGCAGCCAAGTTCCTGACAGTCCCTACGAGCAGTACTTC.

V usage is TRBV7-2 and J usage is TRBJ2-1, with TRBD2 matching over 11 bases. CDR1 and CDR2 from the germline V gene are SGHTA and FQGNSA. CDR3 length: 15 amino acids. Trimming removed 5 bases from V and 12 bases from J; junction bases left unmatched: 12. CDR3 DNA: TGTGCCAGCAGCGAGACTAGCGGGGACCTCCTCGGGCAGTTCTTC. Its translation: CASSETSGDLLGQFF.

The chain carries TRBV18 and TRBJ2-7, with 9 bases fitting TRBD1. Trimming cost V 4 bases and J 2 bases; bases outside gene matches: 3. Germline V gene sequence: CDR1 KGHSH, CDR2 LQKENI. The CDR3 contains 14 residues. The CDR3 loop is CASSLDRGAYEQYF. The DNA for the CDR3 is TGTGCCAGCTCACTAGACAGGGGGGCCTACGAGCAGTACTTC. The entire variable domain, with the rest obtained from reference TRBV18 and TRBJ2-7, is as follows: NAGVMQNPRHLVRRRGQEARLRCSPMKGHSHVYWYRQLPEEGLKFMVYLQKENIIDESGMPKERFSAEFPKEGPSILRIQQVVRGDSAAYFCASSLDRGAYEQYFGPGTRLTVT.

The sample holds one count of this clone. The chain has TRBV7-6 and TRBJ2-7; no reliable D call. Looked up from germline, CDR1 is SGHVS and CDR2 is FNYEAQ. The CDR3 totals 13 residues. V shed 1 base and J shed 4 bases, with 8 bases lying between them. CDR3: CASSLVAGYEQYF. CDR3 coding DNA: TGTGCCAGCAGCTTAGTAGCCGGGTACGAGCAGTACTTC.

The chain links TRBV4-1 to TRBJ2-2; unclear D gene. With 2 bases removed from V and 1 base from J, the gap between germline ends came to 14 bases. CDR3 length: 17 amino acids. Germline CDR1 reads MGHRA; CDR2 reads YSYEKL. The CDR3 nucleotides read TGCGCCAGCAGCCAAAACGCTGAAAGATTGAACACCGGGGAGCTGTTTTTT. Its translation is CASSQNAERLNTGELFF.

This chain uses TRBV6-1 with TRBJ1-1, with D possibly TRBD1 on 5 matching bases. V was trimmed by 6 bases and J by 1 base, leaving 12 bases between them. Germline-derived CDR1 and CDR2 are MNHNS and SASEGT. CDR3 size: 14 residues. In DNA form, the CDR3 reads TGTGCCAGCAGCCAAACGACAGAGAACACTGAAGCTTTCTTT. It translates to CASSQTTENTEAFF.

The chain has TRBV28 and TRBJ1-2; TRBD1 is a possible D gene (6 bases). Germline V gene data show CDR1 as MDHEN and CDR2 as SYDVKM. With 6 bases removed from V and 1 base from J, the gap between germline ends came to 21 bases. CDR3 length equals 17 residues. The CDR3 spells CASSLRGRGRFNYGYTF. Here the CDR3 DNA reads TGTGCCAGCAGCCTTAGGGGCAGGGGAAGGTTTAACTATGGCTACACCTTC.

V is TRBV5-1 and J is TRBJ2-1, with D unresolved. Germline V gene lookup returns CDR1 SGHRS and CDR2 YFSETQ. The CDR3 loop spans 16 amino acids. Trimming removed 1 base at V and 1 base at J, with 12 bases between. The CDR3 loop is CASSLSRIGSYNEQFF. CDR3 in DNA: TGCGCCAGCAGCTTGTCTCGTATTGGGTCCTACAATGAGCAGTTCTTC.

The J gene is TRBJ2-7, the V gene TRBV27, with 9 bases aligning to TRBD2. V was clipped by 5 bases and J by 4 bases; unmatched bases: 6. This CDR3 comprises 14 residues. The germline V gene has CDR1 MNHEY and CDR2 SMNVEV (reference sequence). As DNA, the CDR3 is TGTGCCAGCAGTCCCGTAGCGGGAGTATACGAGCAGTACTTC. It is translated as CASSPVAGVYEQYF.

This clone occurred once. V and J are TRBV7-9 and TRBJ1-1; maybe TRBD1 (6 bases). The ends were cut back, 4 bases at V and 0 bases at J, with 9 bases in the middle. CDR1 is SEHNR and CDR2 is FQNEAQ in the germline V gene (reference sequence). The CDR3 contains 14 residues. CDR3 in DNA: TGTGCCAGCAGCTCAACAGGGCTGAACACTGAAGCTTTCTTT. This codes for CASSSTGLNTEAFF.

The V gene is TRBV19, the J gene TRBJ1-1, with no clear D. The germline gives CDR1 LNHDA, CDR2 SQIVND (reference sequence). Trimming stripped 10 bases from V and 0 bases from J, with 6 bases between. The CDR3 runs 11 residues. This CDR3 reads CATWVNTEAFF. In nucleotides, the CDR3 is TGTGCCACCTGGGTGAACACTGAAGCTTTCTTT.

The chain couples TRBV6-6 to TRBJ1-1; D gene ambiguous. Germline CDR1 is MNHNY and CDR2 is SVGAGI (reference sequence). The CDR3 runs to 12 residues. With 2 bases removed from V and 4 bases from J, the gap between germline ends came to 5 bases. DNA for the CDR3: TGTGCCAGCAGTTACGGGGTCACTGAAGCTTTCTTT. Its protein product is CASSYGVTEAFF.

Concerning this clone itself: Other nucleotide sequences from this sample produce the same CDR3. This sequence joins TRBV28 and TRBJ1-1; the D is unclear. The CDR3 sequence is 12 residues long. In germline, CDR1 is MDHEN, CDR2 SYDVKM. Trimming stripped 2 bases from V and 1 base from J, with 2 bases between. CDR3 DNA sequence: TGTGCCAGCAGTTTACGGAACACTGAAGCTTTCTTT. Its translation: CASSLRNTEAFF.

Written as DNA, the CDR3 is TGTGCCATCAGTCAATTGGCCTACGAGCAGTACTTC. This sequence encodes CAISQLAYEQYF. V usage is TRBV10-3 and J usage is TRBJ2-7; D remains unclear. Germline V gene lookup returns CDR1 ENHRY and CDR2 SYGVKD. V dropped 5 bases and J dropped 2 bases, with 7 bases sitting between them. CDR3 length equals 12 residues.

CDR3 sequence: CASSYLSSTVYGYTF. DNA for the CDR3: TGTGCCAGCAGTTACCTTTCCTCGACAGTGTATGGCTACACCTTC. The chain carries TRBV6-5 and TRBJ1-2; weak D call: TRBD1 (5 bases). The CDR3 length is 15 residues. Germline lookup yields CDR1 MNHEY and CDR2 SVGAGI. Between the trimmed V and J ends, which lost 2 bases and 5 bases, there was a span of 15 bases.